These 27 T cell receptor beta chains share one sample of origin, sequenced in a study of blood T cell repertoires in COVID-19. TCRdb keeps only in-frame clones here, not all; method: immunoSEQ multiplex PCR. The sample has tens of thousands of clones, around 81% seen once. Sequencing used peripheral blood. All receptors come from a man older than 75 with acute or convalescent COVID-19.

In this sample, this clone turned up a few times. The chain joins TRBV7-9 to TRBJ1-2; 9 positions agree with TRBD1. The V gene end was trimmed by 0 bases and the J gene end by 4 bases; junction bases not matched to a gene: 3. Per germline, CDR1 SEHNR and CDR2 FQNEAQ (reference sequence). The CDR3 is 15 amino acids. CDR3 nucleotide sequence: TGTGCCAGCAGCTTAGCCGGGACAGGGACCTATGGCTACACCTTC. Protein: CASSLAGTGTYGYTF. Together with reference TRBV7-9 and TRBJ1-2, the CDR3 gives the full variable domain: DTGVSQNPRHKITKRGQNVTFRCDPISEHNRLYWYRQTLGQGPEFLTYFQNEAQLEKSRLLSDRFSAERPKGSFSTLEIQRTEQGDSAMYLCASSLAGTGTYGYTFGSGTRLTVV.

V and J are TRBV29-1 and TRBJ2-5; TRBD1 matches at 8 bases. The V segment lost 4 bases and the J segment 2 bases; nucleotides outside the gene matches: 6. The CDR3 is made up of 14 amino acids. The germline V gene has CDR1 SQVTM and CDR2 ANQGSEA. CDR3 nucleotides: TGCAGCGTTGGTAAGACAGGGGCGCAAGAGACCCAGTACTTC. It yields the protein CSVGKTGAQETQYF.

This chain connects TRBV4-3 to TRBJ1-2; no definite D call. The CDR3 length is 13 residues. The germline V gene has CDR1 LGHNA and CDR2 YSLEER. The V and J ends lost 0 bases and 3 bases respectively, with 5 bases between them. The CDR3 loop reads CASSQDQYYGYTF. The CDR3 DNA reads TGCGCCAGCAGCCAAGATCAATACTATGGCTACACCTTC.

The chain joins TRBV2 to TRBJ2-5; D ambiguous. Germline CDR1 SNHLY, CDR2 FYNNEI. V was cut by 2 bases and J by 2 bases, with 9 bases left in between. CDR3 size: 14 residues. The DNA for the CDR3 is TGTGCCAGCAGTGAACTACTACGGCAAGAGACCCAGTACTTC. As protein: CASSELLRQETQYF.

The chain recombines TRBV19 with TRBJ1-1; TRBD1 aligns across 9 bases. This CDR3 comprises 15 residues. Per the germline V gene, CDR1 is LNHDA and CDR2 is SQIVND (reference sequence). V dropped 5 bases and J dropped 1; count of bases not matched to a gene: 5. CDR3 amino acids: CASSPGTGRNTEAFF. The CDR3 DNA sequence: TGTGCCAGTAGTCCGGGGACAGGGAGGAACACTGAAGCTTTCTTT. The full variable domain, with the rest looked up from reference TRBV19 and TRBJ1-1, is DGGITQSPKYLFRKEGQNVTLSCEQNLNHDAMYWYRQDPGQGLRLIYYSQIVNDFQKGDIAEGYSVSREKKESFPLTVTSAQKNPTAFYLCASSPGTGRNTEAFFGQGTRLTVV.

This sequence joins TRBV18 and TRBJ1-5, with TRBD1 identical over 7 bases. Trimming at V came to 6 bases and at J to 9 bases, leaving 11 bases not matched to a gene. The CDR3 runs 14 residues. From germline, CDR1 is KGHSH and CDR2 LQKENI. The CDR3 bases are TGTGCCAGCTCTCAACGGACAAGGGACAGGCCCCAGCATTTT. It codes for CASSQRTRDRPQHF.

The chain carries TRBV7-8 and TRBJ2-1, with 7 bases lining up with TRBD2. Losses at the gene ends were 1 base for V and 7 bases for J; bases not matched to a gene: 4. The CDR3 runs 14 residues. In germline, CDR1 is SGHVS, CDR2 FQNEAQ. This CDR3 reads CASSLGGSGNEQFF. For the CDR3, the DNA is TGTGCCAGCAGCTTAGGCGGGAGTGGGAATGAGCAGTTCTTC.

The chain links TRBV18 to TRBJ1-2; the D gene is possibly TRBD1 (6 bases). Germline CDR1 KGHSH, CDR2 LQKENI. This CDR3 has 13 amino acids. Trimming removed 2 bases from V and 7 bases from J, with 11 bases in between. Written as DNA, the CDR3 is TGTGCCAGCTCACCAGCCGGGGACACTGGCTACACCTTC. Amino acid sequence: CASSPAGDTGYTF.

This clone was picked up a small number of times. The gene calls are TRBV7-3 and TRBJ1-6; TRBD1 matches at 9 bases. CDR1 and CDR2 from the germline V gene are SGHTA and FQGTGA. This CDR3 region has 14 residues. V trimming: 6 bases; J trimming: 7 bases; junction bases outside the gene matches: 4. CDR3 region: CASRSGTGNSPLHF. For the CDR3, the DNA is TGTGCCAGCAGGTCCGGGACAGGGAATTCACCCCTCCACTTT. The full variable domain, with the rest looked up from reference TRBV7-3 and TRBJ1-6, is GAGVSQTPSNKVTEKGKYVELRCDPISGHTALYWYRQSLGQGPEFLIYFQGTGAADDSGLPNDRFFAVRPEGSVSTLKIQRTERGDSAVYLCASRSGTGNSPLHFGNGTRLTVT.

The J gene is TRBJ2-7, the V gene TRBV29-1; no definite D call. Trimming shortened V by 4 bases and J by 3 bases, and 7 bases separated the two germline ends. Germline assignment: CDR1 SQVTM and CDR2 ANQGSEA. There are 11 residues in the CDR3. CDR3 protein: CSVGFYYEQYF. CDR3 DNA: TGCAGCGTTGGTTTTTACTACGAGCAGTACTTC.

The table lists this clone with a count of one. This chain connects TRBV18 to TRBJ1-6; no firm D call. The V and J ends lost 4 bases and 7 bases respectively, with 11 bases between them. The CDR3 runs 14 residues. Germline V gives CDR1 KGHSH, CDR2 LQKENI. CDR3 in DNA: TGTGCCAGCTCACACGCGTTCACCAATTCACCCCTCCACTTT. Translated: CASSHAFTNSPLHF.

The chain carries TRBV6-6 and TRBJ1-1; 7 nucleotides line up with TRBD1. This CDR3 contains 15 residues. Unmatched junction bases numbered 8, after V lost 6 bases and J lost 1 base. Looked up from germline, CDR1 is MNHNY and CDR2 is SVGAGI (reference sequence). CDR3 protein: CASSLTGAQNTEAFF. CDR3 DNA sequence: TGTGCCAGCAGCCTAACAGGGGCCCAGAACACTGAAGCTTTCTTT.

The chain is built from TRBV27 and TRBJ1-4, with D tentatively TRBD1 (5 bases). This CDR3 has 12 amino acids. The germline V and J ends were trimmed by 6 bases and 10 bases, with 12 bases remaining between them. Per germline, CDR1 MNHEY and CDR2 SMNVEV (reference sequence). The CDR3 DNA reads TGTGCCAGCAGCTATCCGGGGGGAAAACTGTTTTTT. Its translation is CASSYPGGKLFF.

This chain uses TRBV27 with TRBJ2-1; 9 bases map to TRBD2. CDR3 length: 20 residues. Looked up from germline, CDR1 is MNHEY and CDR2 is SMNVEV (reference sequence). Germline trimming cut 7 bases from V and 7 bases from J; bases unmatched to any gene: 26. The CDR3 sequence is CASTAVYSGTSRRRLNEQFF. In DNA, the CDR3 is TGTGCCAGCACAGCAGTTTATTCGGGGACTAGCAGGAGGAGGTTGAATGAGCAGTTCTTC.

V usage is TRBV28 and J usage is TRBJ1-6, with a weak D call TRBD1 (6 bases). The CDR3 has 15 amino acids. The germline CDR1 and CDR2 sequences are MDHEN and SYDVKM. V lost 5 bases to trimming and J lost 7 bases, with 15 bases between them. CDR3 DNA sequence: TGTGCCAGCAGTACCACCGCAGGGGTGAATTCACCCCTCCACTTT. This translates into CASSTTAGVNSPLHF.

The chain uses TRBV27 and TRBJ1-5, with D perhaps matching TRBD1 (5 bases). CDR1 MNHEY and CDR2 SMNVEV come from the germline V gene (reference sequence). The ends were cut back, 6 bases at V and 0 bases at J, with 12 bases in the middle. This CDR3 spans 15 amino acids. This CDR3 is CASRSGHFSNQPQHF. The DNA for the CDR3 is TGTGCCAGCAGGTCTGGACATTTTAGCAATCAGCCCCAGCATTTT.

This clone turned up a few times. This chain connects TRBV27 to TRBJ2-2; a possible D gene is TRBD1 (6 bases). Per the germline V gene, CDR1 is MNHEY and CDR2 is SMNVEV (reference sequence). Trimming shortened V by 6 bases and J by 4 bases, and 21 bases separated the two germline ends. The CDR3 consists of 17 residues. As DNA, the CDR3 is TGTGCCAGCAGGAGACCCCTCGAAGCAGGGGTCACCGGGGAGCTGTTTTTT. It specifies CASRRPLEAGVTGELFF.

V is TRBV27 and J is TRBJ2-3, with 8 bases lining up with TRBD2. Germline V gene lookup returns CDR1 MNHEY and CDR2 SMNVEV (reference sequence). V lost 5 bases, J lost 0 bases, and 1 base stayed unmatched. This CDR3 region has 14 residues. The CDR3 reads CASSPSGSTDTQYF. CDR3 DNA sequence: TGTGCCAGCAGTCCTAGCGGGAGCACAGATACGCAGTATTTT.

This chain uses TRBV9 with TRBJ1-1; 8 nucleotides line up with TRBD1. Germline trimming cut 3 bases from V and 0 bases from J; bases unmatched to any gene: 7. Germline-derived CDR1 and CDR2 are SGDLS and YYNGEE. The CDR3 length is 16 residues. CDR3 DNA sequence: TGTGCCAGCAGCGGTACAGGGGGAGCGATGAACACTGAAGCTTTCTTT. This translates into CASSGTGGAMNTEAFF.

The V and J genes are TRBV19 and TRBJ1-2, with D perhaps TRBD1 (6 bases). Trimming took off 9 bases at V and 3 bases at J, with 20 bases between the two ends. Germline CDR1 LNHDA, CDR2 SQIVND (reference sequence). CDR3 size: 15 residues. DNA of the CDR3: TGTGCCAGCGTCCGGGACAACGGCGCTGACTATGGCTACACCTTC. Its translation: CASVRDNGADYGYTF.

V is TRBV29-1 and J is TRBJ2-2; no clear D. V lost 2 bases to trimming and J lost 3 bases, with 13 bases between them. Germline values: CDR1 SQVTM, CDR2 ANQGSEA. The CDR3 covers 15 residues. In DNA, the CDR3 is TGCAGCGTTGAAATTCATGTAGCCGACACCGGGGAGCTGTTTTTT. This encodes CSVEIHVADTGELFF.

This chain connects TRBV19 to TRBJ2-1; TRBD1 might be the D (5 bases). This CDR3 is 16 amino acids long. Looked up from germline, CDR1 is LNHDA and CDR2 is SQIVND (reference sequence). Trimming removed 1 base at V and 7 bases at J, with 17 bases between. CDR3 loop: CASSIGGRTLGNEQFF. The CDR3 region has the DNA TGTGCCAGTAGTATAGGGGGCAGAACCCTGGGGAATGAGCAGTTCTTC.

The rearrangement links TRBV30 to TRBJ1-1, with TRBD1 matching 10 bases. Looked up from germline, CDR1 is GTSNPN and CDR2 is SVGIG (reference sequence). V lost 5 bases and J lost 3; bases outside the gene matches: 3. This CDR3 spans 13 amino acids. CDR3 in DNA: TGTGCCTGGGCCGGGACAGGGGACACTGAAGCTTTCTTT. Translating gives CAWAGTGDTEAFF.

This clone occurred once. V and J are TRBV4-3 and TRBJ2-3; 9 nucleotides line up with TRBD2. Germline V gives CDR1 LGHNA, CDR2 YSLEER. The CDR3 extends over 17 amino acids. V gave up 0 bases and J gave up 6 bases; unmatched junction bases: 10. CDR3 in amino acids: CASSQELAGEGMDTQYF. Written as DNA, the CDR3 is TGCGCCAGCAGCCAAGAGTTAGCGGGAGAAGGTATGGATACGCAGTATTTT.

V usage is TRBV27 and J usage is TRBJ2-7; TRBD1 matches 9 bases. Per germline, CDR1 MNHEY and CDR2 SMNVEV (reference sequence). The length of the CDR3 is 15 residues. Trimming took 4 bases from V and 5 from J; bases not matched to a gene: 9. The CDR3 bases are TGTGCCAGCAGTTCCCCCGGGACAGGGTTGGACGAGCAGTACTTC. It specifies CASSSPGTGLDEQYF.

The chain has TRBV28 and TRBJ2-1, with 7 nucleotides matching TRBD1. The V gene's germline CDR1 is MDHEN and CDR2 SYDVKM. After removal of 4 bases from V and 1 base from J, the junction contained 13 bases not matched to a gene. CDR3 length equals 18 residues. Written as DNA, the CDR3 is TGTGCCAGCAGTTCTACCCCGGGAAGGGGGCAATCCTACAATGAGCAGTTCTTC. It yields the protein CASSSTPGRGQSYNEQFF.

The rearrangement uses TRBV27 and TRBJ1-6, with 8 bases lining up with TRBD1. The CDR3 consists of 13 residues. With 9 bases clipped from V and 6 bases from J, the junction kept 4 bases outside the gene matches. Germline V gene data show CDR1 as MNHEY and CDR2 as SMNVEV (reference sequence). The CDR3 DNA reads as TGTGCCAGTACGACAGGGGTTAATTCACCCCTCCACTTT. Amino acids: CASTTGVNSPLHF.